This T cell receptor (beta chain) was identified in a study of CD4+ T cells in melanoma. Study results and limitations: Neoantigen-specific CD4+ T cells in melanoma reportedly had diverse differentiation states. CD8+ T cell, macrophage and B cell function reportedly correlated with neoantigen-specific CD4+ T cells.

The CDR3 has 13 residues. Per the germline V gene, CDR1 is GTSNPN and CDR2 is SVGIG (reference sequence). V lost 3 bases, J lost 1 base, and 9 bases lay in between. A remark on this clone: The antigen remains unidentified.

Assay used: immunoSEQ multiplex PCR; TCRdb lists only in-frame clones, some missing. There are roughly 110,000 clones in the sample; around 93% occur only once, and 3% to 4% lies in the top ten. The V call is TRBV30, the J call TRBJ1-1; D not certain. This clonotype was obtained from a human donor with melanoma. The specimen was peripheral blood. The CDR3: CAWRRRTNTEAFF. In DNA form, the CDR3 reads TGTGCCTGGAGGCGGCGAACGAACACTGAAGCTTTCTTT.